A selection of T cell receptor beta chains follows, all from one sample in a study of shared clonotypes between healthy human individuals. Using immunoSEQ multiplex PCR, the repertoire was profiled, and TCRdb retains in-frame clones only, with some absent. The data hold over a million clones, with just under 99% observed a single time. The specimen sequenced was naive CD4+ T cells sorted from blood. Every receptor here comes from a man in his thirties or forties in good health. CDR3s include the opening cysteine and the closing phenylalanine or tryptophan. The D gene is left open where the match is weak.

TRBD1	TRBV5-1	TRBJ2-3	CASSKDRGTDTQYF	TGCGCCAGCAGCAAGGACAGGGGCACAGATACGCAGTATTTT
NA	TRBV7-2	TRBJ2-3	CATRPGGGTDTQYF	TGTGCCACCCGCCCGGGGGGCGGCACAGATACGCAGTATTTT
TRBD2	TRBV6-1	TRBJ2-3	CASSATSGGRGDTQYF	TGTGCCAGCAGTGCCACTAGCGGAGGGAGGGGAGATACGCAGTATTTT
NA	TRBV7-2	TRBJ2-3	CASSLVTYTDTQYF	TGTGCCAGCAGCTTAGTCACTTACACAGATACGCAGTATTTT
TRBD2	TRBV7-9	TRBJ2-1	CASSLGGTSGSSYNEQFF	TGTGCCAGCAGCTTAGGGGGGACTAGCGGTAGCTCCTACAATGAGCAGTTCTTC
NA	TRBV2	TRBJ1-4	CASRQTGEKLFF	TGTGCCAGCAGACAGACGGGTGAAAAACTGTTTTTT
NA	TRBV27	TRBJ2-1	CASSLFTILGNEQFF	TGTGCCAGCAGTTTATTTACCATCCTTGGGAATGAGCAGTTCTTC
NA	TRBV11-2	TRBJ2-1	CASSLELGDNEQFF	TGTGCCAGCAGCTTAGAACTAGGAGACAATGAGCAGTTCTTC
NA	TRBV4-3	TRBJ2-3	CASSQDLSGIPADTQYF	TGCGCCAGCAGCCAAGATCTCTCGGGAATCCCAGCAGATACGCAGTATTTT
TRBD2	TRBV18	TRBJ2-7	CASSPPGWSGASYEQYF	TGTGCCAGCTCACCACCGGGCTGGAGCGGGGCCTCCTACGAGCAGTACTTC
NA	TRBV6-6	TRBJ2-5	CASSRAVEETQYF	TGTGCCAGCAGCCGAGCGGTCGAAGAGACCCAGTACTTC
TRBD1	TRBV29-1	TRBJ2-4	CSGRQGSDIQYF	TGCAGCGGCAGACAGGGGAGTGACATTCAGTACTTC
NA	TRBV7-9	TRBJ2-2	CASSLGSPSAIGELFF	TGTGCCAGCAGCCTAGGGAGTCCATCCGCGATCGGGGAGCTGTTTTTT
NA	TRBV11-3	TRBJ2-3	CASSWGDTQYF	TGTGCCAGCAGTTGGGGAGATACGCAGTATTTT
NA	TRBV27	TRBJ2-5	CASTLFTKQETQYF	TGTGCCAGCACACTCTTTACCAAACAAGAGACCCAGTACTTC
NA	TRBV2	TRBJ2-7	CASNAAGIPGFYEQYF	TGTGCCAGCAATGCCGCGGGAATCCCTGGGTTCTACGAGCAGTACTTC
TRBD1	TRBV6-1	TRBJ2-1	CAGRQGALLANEQFF	TGTGCCGGCCGACAGGGGGCTCTATTGGCAAATGAGCAGTTCTTC
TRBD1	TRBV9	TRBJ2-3	CASSLRDRGSDTQYF	TGTGCCAGCAGCCTCCGGGACAGGGGCTCAGATACGCAGTATTTT
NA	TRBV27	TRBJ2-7	CASSLGGRYYEQYF	TGTGCCAGCAGTTTGGGGGGCAGGTACTACGAGCAGTACTTC
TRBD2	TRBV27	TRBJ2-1	CASRRLAGGGGGHNEQFF	TGTGCCAGCAGGCGACTAGCGGGAGGTGGTGGGGGGCACAATGAGCAGTTCTTC
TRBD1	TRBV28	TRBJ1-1	CASSPGQGIDAFF	TGTGCCAGCAGTCCTGGACAGGGTATTGATGCTTTCTTT
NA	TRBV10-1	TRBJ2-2	CASSDTQGPNTGELFF	TGCGCCAGCAGTGATACACAGGGACCGAACACCGGGGAGCTGTTTTTT
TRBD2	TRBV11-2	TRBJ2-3	CASSLGGTSTGTDTQYF	TGTGCCAGCAGCTTAGGAGGGACTAGCACAGGCACAGATACGCAGTATTTT